This T cell receptor beta chain was observed in a study of T cell changes during pregnancy in multiple sclerosis. This CDR3 region has 13 residues. Trimming removed 8 bases at V and 3 bases at J, with 11 bases between. Germline loops: CDR1 SNHLY, CDR2 FYNNEI. The assay was immunoSEQ multiplex PCR, and TCRdb's table has in-frame clones only and misses some. The data contain around 36,000 clones, approximately 90% of them singletons. The sequence came from a female donor with multiple sclerosis, enrolled in a pregnancy study. Sequenced here: CD4+ T cells from peripheral blood mononuclear cells, sampled in the third trimester of pregnancy. This chain links TRBV2 with TRBJ1-5; D is undetermined. Written as DNA, the CDR3 is TGTGCCAGCCACGGGGTGACCAATCAGCCCCAGCATTTT. Residues: CASHGVTNQPQHF.